Listed below are T cell receptor beta chains from one sample, sequenced in a study of T cells in Graves' hyperthyroidism and ophthalmopathy. Using its own MiXCR run on the multiplex PCR reads, TCRdb lists one record per CDR3 protein. The sample lists approximately 610,000 distinct CDR3 sequences; 16% were seen once. The material sequenced was blood. The receptors come from a woman younger than 35 with Graves' hyperthyroidism. CDR3s include the opening cysteine and the closing phenylalanine or tryptophan. Each record gives: CDR3 length, D gene, J gene, clone size, V gene, CDR3 protein, CDR3 DNA. The D gene is left open where the match is weak. Clone size is not always given. Where it is, it says once, few, many or a class for expanded clones.

cdr3_length: 18
d_call: TRBD2
j_call: TRBJ2-3
clone_size: many
v_call: TRBV24-1
cdr3_aa: CATSDSGGTRITPDTQYF
cdr3_nt: TGTGCCACCAGTGATTCCGGAGGGACTAGAATCACACCGGATACGCAGTATTTT

cdr3_length: 13
d_call: TRBD1
j_call: TRBJ1-1
clone_size: many
v_call: TRBV20-1
cdr3_aa: CSAPGQMNTEAFF
cdr3_nt: TGCAGTGCACCGGGACAGATGAACACTGAAGCTTTCTTT

cdr3_length: 15
d_call: TRBD2
j_call: TRBJ2-5
clone_size: NA
v_call: TRBV6-1
cdr3_aa: CASISGLAGGETQYF
cdr3_nt: TGTGCCAGCATCAGTGGACTAGCGGGAGGGGAGACCCAGTACTTC

cdr3_length: 15
d_call: NA
j_call: TRBJ1-4
clone_size: many
v_call: TRBV11-2
cdr3_aa: CASSLDGTVGEKLFF
cdr3_nt: TGTGCCAGCAGCTTAGACGGGACTGTTGGAGAAAAACTGTTTTTT

cdr3_length: 18
d_call: NA
j_call: TRBJ2-3
clone_size: NA
v_call: TRBV29-1
cdr3_aa: CSASPVGARMRESYTQYF
cdr3_nt: TGCAGCGCGTCCCCGGTGGGGGCCAGGATGCGGGAGTCGTATACGCAGTATTTT

cdr3_length: 16
d_call: NA
j_call: TRBJ2-1
clone_size: many
v_call: TRBV28
cdr3_aa: CASSPNLAKSYNEQFF
cdr3_nt: TGTGCCAGCAGCCCGAATCTAGCGAAATCCTACAATGAGCAGTTCTTC

cdr3_length: 13
d_call: NA
j_call: TRBJ2-2
clone_size: NA
v_call: TRBV12-3/TRBV12-4
cdr3_aa: CASQQGGYGELFF
cdr3_nt: TGTGCCAGCCAACAGGGAGGTTACGGGGAGCTGTTTTTT

cdr3_length: 13
d_call: NA
j_call: TRBJ1-1
clone_size: NA
v_call: TRBV20-1
cdr3_aa: CSAREDRNTEAFF
cdr3_nt: TGCAGTGCTAGGGAGGACAGAAACACTGAAGCTTTCTTT

cdr3_length: 13
d_call: NA
j_call: TRBJ2-1
clone_size: many
v_call: TRBV4-3
cdr3_aa: CASSQLMGNEQFF
cdr3_nt: TGCGCCAGCAGCCAACTTATGGGGAATGAGCAGTTCTTC

cdr3_length: 16
d_call: NA
j_call: TRBJ1-4
clone_size: NA
v_call: TRBV5-6
cdr3_aa: CASSFRGVVANEKLFF
cdr3_nt: TGTGCCAGCAGCTTCAGGGGAGTAGTGGCTAATGAAAAACTGTTTTTT

cdr3_length: 13
d_call: NA
j_call: TRBJ2-3
clone_size: few
v_call: TRBV12-3/TRBV12-4
cdr3_aa: CASTIARTDTQYF
cdr3_nt: TGTGCCAGCACCATCGCGCGGACAGATACGCAGTATTTT

cdr3_length: 14
d_call: NA
j_call: TRBJ2-6
clone_size: few
v_call: TRBV12-3/TRBV12-4
cdr3_aa: CASRDGSGANVLTF
cdr3_nt: TGTGCCAGCAGGGACGGCTCTGGGGCCAACGTCCTGACTTTC

cdr3_length: 15
d_call: NA
j_call: TRBJ2-1
clone_size: once
v_call: TRBV7-2
cdr3_aa: CASSLRESTYNEQFF
cdr3_nt: TGTGCCAGCAGCTTAAGGGAGAGCACCTACAATGAGCAGTTCTTC

cdr3_length: 15
d_call: NA
j_call: TRBJ2-1
clone_size: many
v_call: TRBV7-9
cdr3_aa: CASTPSTVSYNEQFF
cdr3_nt: TGTGCCAGCACCCCGTCGACAGTCTCCTACAATGAGCAGTTCTTC

cdr3_length: 18
d_call: TRBD1
j_call: TRBJ1-1
clone_size: NA
v_call: TRBV9
cdr3_aa: CASSVGTGLGGSNTEAFF
cdr3_nt: TGTGCCAGCAGCGTAGGGACAGGGTTAGGGGGATCGAACACTGAAGCTTTCTTT

cdr3_length: 15
d_call: TRBD2
j_call: TRBJ2-7
clone_size: many
v_call: TRBV2
cdr3_aa: CASSEQTSGSYEQYF
cdr3_nt: TGTGCCAGCAGTGAGCAGACTAGCGGGTCCTACGAGCAGTACTTC

cdr3_length: 16
d_call: TRBD2
j_call: TRBJ2-1
clone_size: NA
v_call: TRBV6-2/TRBV6-3
cdr3_aa: CASSDRGLADYNEQFF
cdr3_nt: TGTGCCAGCAGTGACAGGGGACTAGCGGACTACAATGAGCAGTTCTTC

cdr3_length: 15
d_call: NA
j_call: TRBJ2-3
clone_size: many
v_call: TRBV2
cdr3_aa: CASMRDGGGTDTQYF
cdr3_nt: TGTGCCAGCATGCGGGACGGGGGAGGCACAGATACGCAGTATTTT

cdr3_length: 18
d_call: TRBD2
j_call: TRBJ2-1
clone_size: many
v_call: TRBV6-1
cdr3_aa: CASSEPVSSGGAHNEQFF
cdr3_nt: TGTGCCAGCAGTGAGCCCGTTTCCAGCGGGGGAGCCCACAATGAGCAGTTCTTC

cdr3_length: 13
d_call: NA
j_call: TRBJ2-7
clone_size: few
v_call: TRBV11-2
cdr3_aa: CASSSDGDDEQYF
cdr3_nt: TGTGCCAGCAGCTCGGACGGAGACGACGAGCAGTACTTC

cdr3_length: 15
d_call: NA
j_call: TRBJ2-7
clone_size: NA
v_call: TRBV3-1
cdr3_aa: CASSFRVLGSYEQYF
cdr3_nt: TGTGCCAGCAGCTTCCGGGTCTTAGGGTCCTACGAGCAGTACTTC

cdr3_length: 15
d_call: NA
j_call: TRBJ1-1
clone_size: few
v_call: TRBV29-1
cdr3_aa: CSVGGRDRPNTEAFF
cdr3_nt: TGCAGCGTTGGGGGACGCGACAGGCCGAACACTGAAGCTTTCTTT

cdr3_length: 18
d_call: NA
j_call: TRBJ2-5
clone_size: NA
v_call: TRBV7-2
cdr3_aa: CASSFPSPPPREEETQYF
cdr3_nt: TGTGCCAGCAGCTTCCCCAGCCCCCCCCCCCGGGAAGAAGAGACCCAGTACTTC

cdr3_length: 16
d_call: NA
j_call: TRBJ1-5
clone_size: few
v_call: TRBV10-2
cdr3_aa: CASSESGQYSNQPQHF
cdr3_nt: TGCGCCAGCAGTGAGTCAGGACAATATAGCAATCAGCCCCAGCATTTT

cdr3_length: 13
d_call: NA
j_call: TRBJ2-1
clone_size: NA
v_call: TRBV7-2
cdr3_aa: CASSFSGGGGPFF
cdr3_nt: TGTGCCAGCAGCTTTTCTGGTGGGGGGGGCCCGTTCTTC

cdr3_length: 17
d_call: NA
j_call: TRBJ2-7
clone_size: NA
v_call: TRBV6-2/TRBV6-3
cdr3_aa: CASSYYVSGNYSNEQYF
cdr3_nt: TGTGCCAGCAGTTACTATGTATCAGGGAACTATTCGAACGAGCAGTACTTC

cdr3_length: 15
d_call: NA
j_call: TRBJ2-3
clone_size: NA
v_call: TRBV7-2
cdr3_aa: CASSLDGGREDTQYF
cdr3_nt: TGTGCCAGCAGCTTAGACGGGGGGCGGGAAGATACGCAGTATTTT

cdr3_length: 13
d_call: NA
j_call: TRBJ1-1
clone_size: many
v_call: TRBV5-5
cdr3_aa: CASSSQGGTEAFF
cdr3_nt: TGTGCCAGCAGCTCCCAAGGGGGCACTGAAGCTTTCTTT

cdr3_length: 13
d_call: NA
j_call: TRBJ2-3
clone_size: many
v_call: TRBV12-3/TRBV12-4
cdr3_aa: CASSHDRTRAQYF
cdr3_nt: TGTGCCAGCAGTCACGACAGGACGAGGGCGCAGTATTTT

cdr3_length: 15
d_call: TRBD1
j_call: TRBJ2-5
clone_size: many
v_call: TRBV7-9
cdr3_aa: CASSFRRQGEETQYF
cdr3_nt: TGTGCCAGCAGCTTTAGACGACAGGGTGAAGAGACCCAGTACTTC

cdr3_length: 19
d_call: NA
j_call: TRBJ2-2
clone_size: NA
v_call: TRBV7-9
cdr3_aa: CASSLRIDTPGRNTGELFF
cdr3_nt: TGTGCCAGCAGCTTACGGATAGACACCCCAGGACGGAACACCGGGGAGCTGTTTTTT

cdr3_length: 16
d_call: TRBD1
j_call: TRBJ1-3
clone_size: NA
v_call: TRBV3-1
cdr3_aa: CASSQGQGAAGNTIYF
cdr3_nt: TGTGCCAGCAGCCAAGGACAGGGGGCAGCTGGAAACACCATATATTTT

cdr3_length: 12
d_call: NA
j_call: TRBJ1-2
clone_size: NA
v_call: TRBV29-1
cdr3_aa: CSGTGTSMGYTF
cdr3_nt: TGCAGCGGAACCGGGACATCAATGGGCTACACCTTC

cdr3_length: 15
d_call: NA
j_call: TRBJ2-5
clone_size: NA
v_call: TRBV4-1
cdr3_aa: CASSQVEKSQETQYF
cdr3_nt: TGCGCCAGCAGCCAAGTAGAGAAGTCTCAAGAGACCCAGTACTTC

cdr3_length: 14
d_call: TRBD2
j_call: TRBJ2-7
clone_size: many
v_call: TRBV20-1
cdr3_aa: CSATWGGRGSEQYF
cdr3_nt: TGCAGTGCTACTTGGGGGGGGAGAGGGTCCGAGCAGTACTTC

cdr3_length: 16
d_call: TRBD1
j_call: TRBJ2-7
clone_size: many
v_call: TRBV12-3/TRBV12-4
cdr3_aa: CASAFRSDRGGYEQYF
cdr3_nt: TGTGCCAGCGCTTTCCGTTCGGACAGGGGAGGCTACGAGCAGTACTTC

cdr3_length: 16
d_call: TRBD2
j_call: TRBJ2-7
clone_size: many
v_call: TRBV24-1
cdr3_aa: CATSDQGTSGTYEQYF
cdr3_nt: TGTGCCACCAGTGATCAGGGGACTAGCGGTACCTACGAGCAGTACTTC

cdr3_length: 14
d_call: TRBD2
j_call: TRBJ2-7
clone_size: NA
v_call: TRBV6-1
cdr3_aa: CATKGREGTYEQYF
cdr3_nt: TGTGCCACCAAGGGGCGGGAGGGGACCTACGAGCAGTACTTC

cdr3_length: 13
d_call: NA
j_call: TRBJ2-5
clone_size: NA
v_call: TRBV6-5
cdr3_aa: CASKRENGETQYF
cdr3_nt: TGTGCCAGCAAGCGCGAAAATGGGGAGACCCAGTACTTC

cdr3_length: 13
d_call: NA
j_call: TRBJ2-2
clone_size: many
v_call: TRBV20-1
cdr3_aa: CSARPGYIGELFF
cdr3_nt: TGCAGTGCTAGACCAGGGTACATCGGGGAGCTGTTTTTT

cdr3_length: 18
d_call: TRBD1
j_call: TRBJ2-7
clone_size: many
v_call: TRBV6-5
cdr3_aa: CASSYVQGALVFPYEQYF
cdr3_nt: TGTGCCAGCAGTTACGTACAGGGGGCGCTTGTTTTTCCCTACGAGCAGTACTTC

cdr3_length: 17
d_call: NA
j_call: TRBJ2-3
clone_size: few
v_call: TRBV4-1
cdr3_aa: CASSQDRGLPITDTQYF
cdr3_nt: TGCGCCAGCAGCCAAGACCGAGGACTACCTATCACAGATACGCAGTATTTT

cdr3_length: 13
d_call: NA
j_call: TRBJ2-3
clone_size: many
v_call: TRBV6-2/TRBV6-3
cdr3_aa: CASSRPSTDTQYF
cdr3_nt: TGTGCCAGCAGTCGTCCTAGCACAGATACGCAGTATTTT

cdr3_length: 15
d_call: TRBD2
j_call: TRBJ2-3
clone_size: many
v_call: TRBV6-1
cdr3_aa: CASSGTSGKLDTQYF
cdr3_nt: TGTGCCAGCAGCGGTACTAGCGGGAAACTGGATACGCAGTATTTT

cdr3_length: 16
d_call: NA
j_call: TRBJ2-5
clone_size: many
v_call: TRBV6-1
cdr3_aa: CASRPAQGSRRETQYF
cdr3_nt: TGTGCCAGCAGACCGGCGCAGGGCTCCAGGAGAGAGACCCAGTACTTC

cdr3_length: 15
d_call: NA
j_call: TRBJ2-7
clone_size: many
v_call: TRBV7-2
cdr3_aa: CASSLYYGESYEQYF
cdr3_nt: TGTGCCAGCAGCTTATATTACGGCGAATCCTACGAGCAGTACTTC

cdr3_length: 13
d_call: NA
j_call: TRBJ1-1
clone_size: many
v_call: TRBV7-9
cdr3_aa: CASSLDPIAEAFF
cdr3_nt: TGTGCCAGCAGCTTAGACCCTATCGCTGAAGCTTTCTTT

cdr3_length: 12
d_call: NA
j_call: TRBJ2-1
clone_size: NA
v_call: TRBV5-1
cdr3_aa: CASSPLDNEQFF
cdr3_nt: TGCGCCAGCAGCCCACTAGACAACGAGCAGTTCTTC

cdr3_length: 16
d_call: TRBD2
j_call: TRBJ2-1
clone_size: NA
v_call: TRBV19
cdr3_aa: CASNQNGLAGPGEQFF
cdr3_nt: TGTGCCAGTAACCAGAATGGACTAGCGGGCCCCGGTGAGCAGTTCTTC

cdr3_length: 14
d_call: NA
j_call: TRBJ1-1
clone_size: many
v_call: TRBV3-1
cdr3_aa: CASSQWDSDTEAFF
cdr3_nt: TGTGCCAGCAGCCAATGGGATTCGGACACTGAAGCTTTCTTT

cdr3_length: 13
d_call: NA
j_call: TRBJ1-1
clone_size: NA
v_call: TRBV7-8
cdr3_aa: CASRSTGNTEAFF
cdr3_nt: TGTGCCAGCAGATCGACGGGGAACACTGAAGCTTTCTTT

cdr3_length: 17
d_call: NA
j_call: TRBJ2-6
clone_size: NA
v_call: TRBV5-1
cdr3_aa: CASSLGGQISGANVLTF
cdr3_nt: TGCGCCAGCAGCTTGGGGGGACAAATCTCTGGGGCCAACGTCCTGACTTTC

cdr3_length: 14
d_call: TRBD2
j_call: TRBJ2-7
clone_size: many
v_call: TRBV7-2
cdr3_aa: CASSHNSGRVEQYF
cdr3_nt: TGTGCCAGCAGCCACAATAGCGGGAGGGTTGAGCAGTACTTC

cdr3_length: 15
d_call: NA
j_call: TRBJ2-3
clone_size: NA
v_call: TRBV20-1
cdr3_aa: CSARDLVTGPDTQYF
cdr3_nt: TGCAGTGCTAGAGATCTTGTGACTGGCCCAGATACGCAGTATTTT

cdr3_length: 15
d_call: TRBD1
j_call: TRBJ2-5
clone_size: many
v_call: TRBV20-1
cdr3_aa: CSAAPIDRGTETQYF
cdr3_nt: TGCAGTGCTGCCCCAATCGACAGGGGTACGGAGACCCAGTACTTC

cdr3_length: 17
d_call: NA
j_call: TRBJ2-3
clone_size: few
v_call: TRBV5-8
cdr3_aa: CASSFRPYEQITDTQYF
cdr3_nt: TGTGCCAGCAGCTTCCGTCCTTATGAGCAGATAACAGATACGCAGTATTTT

cdr3_length: 13
d_call: NA
j_call: TRBJ2-7
clone_size: many
v_call: TRBV12-3/TRBV12-4
cdr3_aa: CASSLDDAGEQYF
cdr3_nt: TGTGCCAGCAGTTTAGACGACGCCGGCGAGCAGTACTTC

cdr3_length: 13
d_call: NA
j_call: TRBJ1-1
clone_size: NA
v_call: TRBV7-9
cdr3_aa: CASSRHVDTEAFF
cdr3_nt: TGTGCCAGCAGCCGCCATGTAGATACTGAAGCTTTCTTT